The clone carrying this T cell receptor beta chain was found once. Its antigen remains unidentified. These data originate in a study of somatic mutations in cytotoxic T cells in rheumatoid arthritis. Study-level findings and limits: Between rheumatoid arthritis patients and age-matched healthy controls, CD8+ T-cell clonality showed no significant difference.

In the study's own analysis: When patient CD8+ clones larger than 1% were compared with published virus-specific TCRB sequences, few matched. The method was immunoSEQ multiplex PCR; TCRdb's version includes in-frame clones alone and lacks a portion of them. The V and J calls and the clone size are those of that table, but D and trimming were determined from the DNA. The sample lists 13,000 or so clones, approximately 80% seen once, with about 7.4% in the top ten. Using positive magnetic bead selection on an AutoMACS, CD4+ and CD8+ cells were isolated, after which their purity was checked by flow cytometry. Trimming at V came to 4 bases and at J to 8 bases, leaving 11 bases not matched to a gene. The CDR3 spans 16 residues. Germline assignment: CDR1 MDHEN and CDR2 SYDVKM.

The chain is built from TRBV28 and TRBJ2-1; 10 bases are a match to TRBD2. Sequenced material: CD8+ T cells sorted from blood. The TCR sequence derives from an adult with rheumatoid arthritis. The CDR3 nucleotides are TGTGCCAGCAGTTCCTTTGGGAGCGGGGGGGCTTATGAGCAGTTCTTC. It yields the protein CASSSFGSGGAYEQFF.